This entry lists 19 T cell receptor beta chains sequenced from one sample in a study of blood T cell repertoires in COVID-19. The data were produced by immunoSEQ multiplex PCR, yet TCRdb's version contains in-frame clones alone and is incomplete. The sample holds around 300,000 clones; around 86% are singletons and the top ten take roughly 0.96%. The sequenced sample was peripheral blood. All receptors come from a woman aged 40 to 50 who had recovered from COVID-19.

The J gene is TRBJ2-3, the V gene TRBV5-4, with no clear D. Trimming cost V 0 bases and J 4 bases, with 6 bases left between them. This CDR3 is built from 13 residues. CDR1 and CDR2 (germline): SGHNT, YYREEE (reference sequence). The DNA for the CDR3 is TGTGCCAGCAGCTTGGTTTCGGCAGATACGCAGTATTTT. Translation gives CASSLVSADTQYF.

The chain combines TRBV14 with TRBJ2-1; 10 nucleotides agree with TRBD1. In germline, CDR1 is SGHDN, CDR2 FVKESK. The CDR3 runs to 13 residues. Losses at the gene ends were 6 bases for V and 9 bases for J; bases not matched to a gene: 5. In nucleotides, the CDR3 is TGTGCCAGCAGGGACAGGGGGGATACTGAGCAGTTCTTC. This sequence encodes CASRDRGDTEQFF.

This sequence joins TRBV27 and TRBJ1-3; a possible D gene is TRBD1 (6 bases). The CDR3 covers 19 residues. V dropped 6 bases and J dropped 0 bases, with 24 bases sitting between them. Germline CDR1 reads MNHEY; CDR2 reads SMNVEV (reference sequence). CDR3 nucleotide sequence: TGTGCCAGCAGCCCTAGTTACCGGACAGATGATTTCTCTGGAAACACCATATATTTT. The encoded protein is CASSPSYRTDDFSGNTIYF.

The chain uses TRBV10-3 and TRBJ2-7; tentatively, D is TRBD1 (6 bases). Trimming took off 6 bases at V and 2 bases at J, with 8 bases between the two ends. This CDR3 comprises 12 residues. Germline V gives CDR1 ENHRY, CDR2 SYGVKD. This CDR3 reads CAIRQGPYEQYF. The CDR3 nucleotides read TGTGCCATCAGACAGGGCCCCTACGAGCAGTACTTC.

The V and J genes are TRBV19 and TRBJ2-7, with 9 bases fitting TRBD1. V lost 5 bases to trimming and J lost 0 bases; unmatched junction nucleotides: 8. The CDR3 loop spans 16 amino acids. Per the germline V gene, CDR1 is LNHDA and CDR2 is SQIVND (reference sequence). The CDR3 loop reads CASSRDRDYSSYEQYF. Written as DNA, the CDR3 is TGTGCCAGTAGTCGGGACAGGGACTATAGCTCCTACGAGCAGTACTTC.

The genes are TRBV11-1 and TRBJ2-7; D might be TRBD2 (7 bases). The CDR3 totals 14 residues. The germline V and J ends were trimmed by 4 bases and 5 bases, with 15 bases remaining between them. Germline assignment: CDR1 SGHAT and CDR2 FQDESV (reference sequence). The CDR3 reads CASSSQEGGDEQYF. The CDR3 nucleotides are TGTGCCAGCAGCTCCCAGGAAGGGGGGGACGAGCAGTACTTC.

The V and J genes are TRBV19 and TRBJ2-2, with D unresolved. The CDR3 loop spans 15 amino acids. The V end was cut by 3 bases, the J end by 3 bases, with 11 bases between. Germline V CDR1 and CDR2: LNHDA, SQIVND (reference sequence). CDR3: CASSIAPEYTGELFF. The CDR3 DNA sequence: TGTGCCAGTAGTATCGCCCCCGAGTACACCGGGGAGCTGTTTTTT.

The J gene is TRBJ2-7, the V gene TRBV4-1; 7 nucleotides agree with TRBD2. The V gene end was trimmed by 4 bases and the J gene end by 4 bases; junction bases not matched to a gene: 7. The V gene's germline CDR1 is MGHRA and CDR2 YSYEKL. The CDR3 is 14 amino acids. CDR3 in DNA: TGCGCCAGCAGCCGCGGGAGTGGGGAATACGAGCAGTACTTC. It specifies CASSRGSGEYEQYF.

The chain combines TRBV12-1 with TRBJ2-5; TRBD2, the table's D call, lacks a check against the DNA. TRBV12-1 is described as a pseudogene. This CDR3 contains 15 residues. The CDR3, as DNA: TGTGCCAGCAGCTTTTTGGGGGGACGGGGAGAGACCCAGTACTTC. This encodes CASSFLGGRGETQYF.

This chain links TRBV5-1 with TRBJ2-3, with TRBD2 matching 7 bases. The trim removed 0 bases at V and 0 bases at J, leaving 4 bases unmatched. Germline CDR1 SGHRS, CDR2 YFSETQ. The CDR3 spans 16 residues. The CDR3 spells CASSLASGVSTDTQYF. CDR3 DNA: TGCGCCAGCAGCTTGGCGAGCGGGGTTAGCACAGATACGCAGTATTTT.

The genes are TRBV28 and TRBJ2-7; 8 nucleotides align to TRBD1. The J segment lost 2 bases and the V segment lost 8 bases, leaving 8 bases of the junction unmatched. Germline V gene lookup returns CDR1 MDHEN and CDR2 SYDVKM. The CDR3 totals 14 residues. In DNA, the CDR3 is TGTGCCAGCCACAACTCAGGGGGCCCCTACGAGCAGTACTTC. Residues: CASHNSGGPYEQYF.

The chain carries TRBV2 and TRBJ1-1; D is unresolved. The germline V and J ends were trimmed by 5 bases and 0 bases, with 4 bases remaining between them. The CDR3 spans 12 residues. From germline, CDR1 is SNHLY and CDR2 FYNNEI. The CDR3, as DNA: TGTGCCAGCAGTCCTCTGAACACTGAAGCTTTCTTT. Translation gives CASSPLNTEAFF.

The chain links TRBV2 to TRBJ2-6; TRBD2 aligns across 8 bases. The germline V gene has CDR1 SNHLY and CDR2 FYNNEI. The V and J ends lost 7 bases and 2 bases, in that order; junction bases with no gene match: 19. The CDR3 loop spans 20 amino acids. CDR3 coding DNA: TGTGCCAGCACCGGGAACTTGGGCAGCGGGAGTCTGGCTGGGGCCAACGTCCTGACTTTC. Translated, it gives CASTGNLGSGSLAGANVLTF.

This chain uses TRBV6-1 with TRBJ1-4; 9 bases are shared with TRBD1. The germline gives CDR1 MNHNS, CDR2 SASEGT. This CDR3 spans 17 amino acids. The V and J ends lost 2 bases and 5 bases, in that order; junction bases with no gene match: 9. The CDR3 spells CASSEFPDRGTNEKLFF. As DNA, the CDR3 is TGTGCCAGCAGTGAATTTCCGGACAGGGGCACAAATGAAAAACTGTTTTTT.

The chain carries TRBV10-1 and TRBJ2-7; 8 bases match TRBD2. Losses at the gene ends were 0 bases for V and 2 bases for J; bases not matched to a gene: 12. The length of the CDR3 is 18 residues. From germline, CDR1 is WNHNN and CDR2 SYGVQD (reference sequence). CDR3 amino acids: CASSESTVLADSTYEQYF. The CDR3, as DNA: TGCGCCAGCAGTGAGTCGACGGTACTAGCGGATTCTACCTACGAGCAGTACTTC.

The chain links TRBV6-5 to TRBJ1-1; TRBD1 might be the D (5 bases). The V and J ends lost 6 bases and 4 bases respectively, with 9 bases between them. CDR3 length: 12 amino acids. Germline CDR1 and CDR2: MNHEY and SVGAGI. The CDR3 nucleotides are TGTGCCAGCAGGCAGGGCGCCACTGAAGCTTTCTTT. Amino acids: CASRQGATEAFF.

This sequence joins TRBV10-2 and TRBJ2-1; 9 nucleotides match TRBD2. From germline, CDR1 is WSHSY and CDR2 SAAADI. The length of the CDR3 is 14 residues. J gave up 8 bases and V 7 bases, and 9 bases lay outside the gene matches. CDR3 DNA sequence: TGCGCCAGCATTCCGGGACTAGCTCTGGATGAGCAGTTCTTC. Residues: CASIPGLALDEQFF.

J is TRBJ2-7 and V is TRBV11-2; D is uncertain. Germline V lookup: CDR1 SGHAT, CDR2 FQNNGV. The V gene lost 0 bases and the J gene lost 4 bases, with 7 bases spanning the gap. The CDR3 runs to 13 residues. CDR3: CASSLDRRYEQYF. CDR3 DNA sequence: TGTGCCAGCAGCTTAGATCGCCGGTACGAGCAGTACTTC.

The rearrangement joins TRBV10-3 to TRBJ2-7; the D gene is possibly TRBD1 (5 bases). The CDR3 is made up of 16 amino acids. The V and J ends lost 3 bases and 2 bases respectively, with 17 bases between them. In germline, CDR1 is ENHRY, CDR2 SYGVKD. The DNA for the CDR3 is TGTGCCATCAGTGAAAAAACAGGAGAAACTCCCTACGAGCAGTACTTC. Amino acid sequence: CAISEKTGETPYEQYF.